The clone carrying this T cell receptor beta chain occurred once. Trimming left V 2 bases short and J 1 base short, with 14 bases between. The CDR3 loop spans 16 amino acids. CDR1 and CDR2 (germline): GTSNPN, SVGIG (reference sequence). Assay: immunoSEQ multiplex PCR; the TCRdb copy retains only in-frame clones and omits some. The data hold about 89,000 clones, with around 86% observed a single time. The data were obtained in a study of control samples from healthy donors and cancer patients. V usage is TRBV30 and J usage is TRBJ2-2; no definite D call. The sample taken for sequencing was blood. This receptor was taken from a man aged 30 to 39 in good health. The CDR3 is CAWSPGPGGNTGELFF. The DNA for the CDR3 is TGTGCCTGGAGTCCCGGCCCCGGTGGGAACACCGGGGAGCTGTTTTTT. The complete variable domain, with remaining parts taken from reference TRBV30 and TRBJ2-2, reads SQTIHQWPATLVQPVGSPLSLECTVEGTSNPNLYWYRQAAGRGLQLLFYSVGIGQISSEVPQNLSASRPQDRQFILSSKKLLLSDSGFYLCAWSPGPGGNTGELFFGEGSRLTVL.